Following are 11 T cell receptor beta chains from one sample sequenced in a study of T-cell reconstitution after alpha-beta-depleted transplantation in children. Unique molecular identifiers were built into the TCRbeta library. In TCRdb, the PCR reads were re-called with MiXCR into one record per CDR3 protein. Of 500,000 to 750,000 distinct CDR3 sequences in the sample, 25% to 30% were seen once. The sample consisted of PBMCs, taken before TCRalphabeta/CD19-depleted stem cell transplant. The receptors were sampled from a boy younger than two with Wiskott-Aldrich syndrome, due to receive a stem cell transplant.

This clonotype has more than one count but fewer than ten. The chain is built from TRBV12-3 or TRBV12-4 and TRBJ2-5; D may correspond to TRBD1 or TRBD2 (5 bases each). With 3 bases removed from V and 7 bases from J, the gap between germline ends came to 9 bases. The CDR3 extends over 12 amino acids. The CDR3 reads CASSFGGGTQYF. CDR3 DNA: TGTGCCAGCAGTTTTGGTGGGGGGACCCAGTACTTC.

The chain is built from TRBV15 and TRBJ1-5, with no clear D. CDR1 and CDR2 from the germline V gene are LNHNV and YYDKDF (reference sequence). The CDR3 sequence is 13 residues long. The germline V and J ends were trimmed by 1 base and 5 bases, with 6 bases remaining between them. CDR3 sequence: CATSRVSDQPQHF. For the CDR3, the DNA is TGTGCCACCAGCAGAGTTTCCGATCAGCCCCAGCATTTT.

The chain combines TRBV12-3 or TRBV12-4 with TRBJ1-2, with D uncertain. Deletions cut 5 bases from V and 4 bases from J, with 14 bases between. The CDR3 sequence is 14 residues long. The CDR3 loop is CASSPRGILYGYTF. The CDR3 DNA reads TGTGCCAGCAGTCCTCGAGGCATCCTCTATGGCTACACCTTC.

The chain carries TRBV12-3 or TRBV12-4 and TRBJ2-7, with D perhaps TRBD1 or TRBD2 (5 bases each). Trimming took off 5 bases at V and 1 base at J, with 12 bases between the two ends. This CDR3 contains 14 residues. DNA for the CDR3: TGTGCCAGCAGTGTCCGGGACGGTTCCTACGAGCAGTACTTC. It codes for CASSVRDGSYEQYF.

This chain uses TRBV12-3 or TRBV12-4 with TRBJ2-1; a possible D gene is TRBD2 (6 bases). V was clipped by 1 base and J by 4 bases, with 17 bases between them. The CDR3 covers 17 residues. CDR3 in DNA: TGTGCCAGCAGTTTAGTCGCGGGATCTGTGGGGTACAATGAGCAGTTCTTC. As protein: CASSLVAGSVGYNEQFF.

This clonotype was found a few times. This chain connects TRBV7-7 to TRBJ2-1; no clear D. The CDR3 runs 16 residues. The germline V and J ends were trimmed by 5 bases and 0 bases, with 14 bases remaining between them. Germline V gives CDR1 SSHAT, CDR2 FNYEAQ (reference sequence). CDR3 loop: CASSPKYGPSYNEQFF. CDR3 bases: TGTGCCAGCAGCCCGAAATATGGACCCTCCTACAATGAGCAGTTCTTC.

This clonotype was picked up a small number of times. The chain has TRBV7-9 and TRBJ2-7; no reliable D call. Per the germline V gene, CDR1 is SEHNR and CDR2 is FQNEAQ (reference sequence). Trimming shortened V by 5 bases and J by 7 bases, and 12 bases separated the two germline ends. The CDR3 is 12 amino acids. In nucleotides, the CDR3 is TGTGCCAGCAGCCCACGCCCCCTGGAGCAGTACTTC. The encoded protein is CASSPRPLEQYF. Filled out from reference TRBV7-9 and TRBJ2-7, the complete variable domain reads DTGVSQNPRHKITKRGQNVTFRCDPISEHNRLYWYRQTLGQGPEFLTYFQNEAQLEKSRLLSDRFSAERPKGSFSTLEIQRTEQGDSAMYLCASSPRPLEQYFGPGTRLTVT.

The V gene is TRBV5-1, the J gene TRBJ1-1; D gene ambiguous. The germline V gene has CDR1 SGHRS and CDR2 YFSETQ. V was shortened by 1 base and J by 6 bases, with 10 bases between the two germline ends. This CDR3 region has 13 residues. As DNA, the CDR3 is TGCGCCAGCAGCTTGTGGCAGGCCGCTGAAGCTTTCTTT. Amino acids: CASSLWQAAEAFF.

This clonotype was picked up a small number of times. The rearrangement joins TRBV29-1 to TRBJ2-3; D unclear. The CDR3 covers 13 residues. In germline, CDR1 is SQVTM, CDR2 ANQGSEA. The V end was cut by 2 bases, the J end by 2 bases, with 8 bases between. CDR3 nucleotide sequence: TGCAGCGTTGAATTGAGTGACACAGATACGCAGTATTTT. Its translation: CSVELSDTDTQYF.

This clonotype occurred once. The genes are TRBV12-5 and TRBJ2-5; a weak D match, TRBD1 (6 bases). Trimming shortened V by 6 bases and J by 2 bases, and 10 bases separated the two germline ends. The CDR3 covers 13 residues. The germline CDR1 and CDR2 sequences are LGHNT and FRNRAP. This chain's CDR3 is CASGRDIQETQYF. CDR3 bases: TGTGCTAGTGGCAGGGACATACAAGAGACCCAGTACTTC.

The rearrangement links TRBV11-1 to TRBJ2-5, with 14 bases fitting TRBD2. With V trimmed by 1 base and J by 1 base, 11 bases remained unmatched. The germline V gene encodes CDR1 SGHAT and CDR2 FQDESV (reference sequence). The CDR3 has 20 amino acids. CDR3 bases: TGTGCCAGCAGCTTAGTTAGACTAGCGGGAGGGGCGCAATCCCAAGAGACCCAGTACTTC. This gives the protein CASSLVRLAGGAQSQETQYF.